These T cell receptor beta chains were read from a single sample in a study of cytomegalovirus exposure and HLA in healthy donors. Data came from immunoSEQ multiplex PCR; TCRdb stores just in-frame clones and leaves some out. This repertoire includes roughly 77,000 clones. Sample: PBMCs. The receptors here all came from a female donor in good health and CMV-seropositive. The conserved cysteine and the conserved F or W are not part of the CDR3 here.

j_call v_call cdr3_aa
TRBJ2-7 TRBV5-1 ASSFPASRSYEQY
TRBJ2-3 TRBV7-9 ARGEGALGPGDTQY
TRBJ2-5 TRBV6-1 ASSVTGTQGETQY
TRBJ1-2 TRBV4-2 ASSQDAGLGYGYT
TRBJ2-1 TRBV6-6 ASSQNAAHEQF
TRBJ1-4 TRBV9 ASSAGFNEKLF
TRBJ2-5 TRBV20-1 SARTQETQY
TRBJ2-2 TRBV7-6 ASSLRSGGGTYTGELF
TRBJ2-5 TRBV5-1 ASRPRGGGETQY
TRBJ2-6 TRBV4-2 ASSQDLGAGANVLT
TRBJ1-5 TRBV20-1 SALLQPQH
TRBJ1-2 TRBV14 ASSPDYYGYT
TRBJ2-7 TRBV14 ASSRTLLGEQY
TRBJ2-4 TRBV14 ASSRVGGLQY
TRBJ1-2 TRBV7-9 ASSPISGTAYGYT
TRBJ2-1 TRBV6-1 ASSAPGQSYNEQF
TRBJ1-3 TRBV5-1 ASSLDAVGSGNTIY
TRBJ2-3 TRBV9 ASSVDPGLAGSTDTQY
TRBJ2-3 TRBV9 ASSVRLPWREVDTQY
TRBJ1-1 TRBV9 ASSERRQGEAF
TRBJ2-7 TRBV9 ASSVGDRGGEQY
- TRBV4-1 ASSQVQRAGNHEQY
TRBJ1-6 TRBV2 ASLTGGNSPLH
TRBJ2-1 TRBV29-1 SVEQRHSYNEQF
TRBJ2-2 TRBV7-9 ASSPGKATGELF
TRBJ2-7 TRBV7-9 ASSSLTGGFYEQY
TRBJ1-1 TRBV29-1 SVVTTNLPGQGRAF
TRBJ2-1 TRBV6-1 ASIWRTRDDNEQF
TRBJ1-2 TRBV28 ASRTGQGGMVYGYT
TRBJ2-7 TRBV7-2 ASSLQTGYEQY
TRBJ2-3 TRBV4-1 ASSRGGQVEDTQY
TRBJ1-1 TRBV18 ASSHGVHKTEAF
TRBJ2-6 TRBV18 ASSTQGAAGANVLT
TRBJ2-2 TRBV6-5 ASSYSGGGGTGELF
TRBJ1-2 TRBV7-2 ASSLGQPYGYT
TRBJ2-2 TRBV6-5 ASSSGGGATGELF
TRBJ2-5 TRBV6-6 ASSNINGGAQETQY
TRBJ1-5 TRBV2 ASSFRASGAQH
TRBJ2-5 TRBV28 ASSLRSASGRETQY
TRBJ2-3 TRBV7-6 ASSLDLGAGDTQY
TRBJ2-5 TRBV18 ASSNRGGETQY
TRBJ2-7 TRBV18 ASSLGTGGRYEQY
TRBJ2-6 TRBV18 ASSPRGLGANVLT
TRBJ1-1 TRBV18 ASSPAGGNTEAF
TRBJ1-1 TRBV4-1 ASSQQGADTEAF
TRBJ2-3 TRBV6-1 ASSERQVPTDTQY
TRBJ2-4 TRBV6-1 ASSELGGLAKNIQY
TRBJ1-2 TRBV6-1 ASSEARDGGYT
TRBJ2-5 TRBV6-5 ASSLGGPETQY
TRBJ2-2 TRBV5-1 ASSLRVGELF
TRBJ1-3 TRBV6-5 ASSKKLSGNTIY
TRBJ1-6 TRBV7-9 ASSTPGINSPLH
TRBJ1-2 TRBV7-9 ASSFRSIETGFYGYT
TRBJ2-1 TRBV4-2 ASSHLSQALRVEQF
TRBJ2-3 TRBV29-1 SVAGRNTDTQY
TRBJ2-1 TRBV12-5 ASGPGTRARCEQF
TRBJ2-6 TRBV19 ASSTGQIYSGANVLT
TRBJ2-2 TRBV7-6 ASSFSGDTNTGELF
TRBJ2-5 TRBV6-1 ASSSGTSIPETQY
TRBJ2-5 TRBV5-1 ASSEQPGPRGETQY